This T cell receptor beta chain was sequenced for a study of blood T cell repertoires in COVID-19. Study-wide context: Material from acute and convalescent COVID-19 was sourced from the United States, Italy and Spain. Sources were T cells, B-cell-depleted T cells, or PBMCs; the material itself was cDNA or gDNA.

This clone was observed a few times. Original methodology: Estimates of nucleated cell counts were drawn from the amplification of reference gene primers. Some clones are missing from TCRdb's copy, which holds only in-frame ones; the method was immunoSEQ multiplex PCR. D and trimming come from the DNA, and the V and J calls and clone size come from that table. The table records approximately 60,000 clones, 65% to 80% of them present only once. The trim removed 0 bases at V and 12 bases at J, leaving 2 bases unmatched. Germline values: CDR1 SGDLS, CDR2 YYNGEE. The CDR3 spans 13 residues. Sequencing input: peripheral blood. This chain connects TRBV9 to TRBJ2-1, with 11 bases lining up with TRBD2. The receptor was derived from a human donor in a cohort sampled during active COVID-19. CDR3 in amino acids: CASSVDLAGGQFF. DNA of the CDR3: TGTGCCAGCAGCGTAGATCTAGCGGGGGGGCAGTTCTTC. Together with reference TRBV9 and TRBJ2-1, the CDR3 gives the full variable domain: DSGVTQTPKHLITATGQRVTLRCSPRSGDLSVYWYQQSLDQGLQFLIQYYNGEERAKGNILERFSAQQFPDLHSELNLSSLELGDSALYFCASSVDLAGGQFFGPGTRLTVL.